Shown below are 18 T cell receptor beta chains from a single sample sequenced in a study of response to subunit inactivated influenza vaccine. TCRdb fed the RT-PCR reads into MiXCR, producing one record per CDR3 protein. The repertoire has 610,000 or so distinct CDR3 sequences, around 15% of them found once; the top ten carry over 8.5%. The sample in question was PBMCs from blood, obtained roughly 13 days after vaccination. Every receptor here comes from a man aged 45-65 years who received an inactivated influenza vaccine.

This clonotype was counted only a few times. The rearrangement uses TRBV7-2 and TRBJ1-1, with TRBD1 matching over 9 bases. Trimming removed 2 bases from V and 5 bases from J; junction bases left unmatched: 12. Germline loops: CDR1 SGHTA, CDR2 FQGNSA. The CDR3 extends over 17 amino acids. CDR3 DNA: TGTGCCAGCAGCTTATTGTCGGGACAGGGAAGAAGAACTGAAGCTTTCTTT. This codes for CASSLLSGQGRRTEAFF.

The rearrangement uses TRBV24-1 and TRBJ2-5; D possibly corresponds to TRBD1 (5 bases). The length of the CDR3 is 13 residues. Trimming removed 1 base at V and 4 bases at J, with 6 bases between. Germline V lookup: CDR1 KGHDR, CDR2 SFDVKD. The CDR3 sequence is CATSDFRGETQYF. Written as DNA, the CDR3 is TGTGCCACCAGTGATTTTAGGGGAGAGACCCAGTACTTC.

There are a few counts of this clonotype. The chain recombines TRBV7-7 with TRBJ2-2; 8 bases map to TRBD2. Trimming cost V 4 bases and J 7 bases; bases outside gene matches: 8. The CDR3 length is 15 residues. Germline V gene sequence: CDR1 SSHAT, CDR2 FNYEAQ (reference sequence). CDR3: CASSYSAGAGGELFF. In DNA, the CDR3 is TGTGCCAGCAGCTACTCAGCGGGAGCGGGCGGGGAGCTGTTTTTT.

To note about this clonotype: Possible read error: a much larger clone is one base away. The chain joins TRBV7-9 to TRBJ1-5; D is unresolved. CDR3 size: 12 residues. Germline V lookup: CDR1 SEHNR, CDR2 FQNEAQ (reference sequence). The CDR3 sequence: CSSSTLNQPQHF. CDR3 DNA sequence: TGTTCCAGCAGCACCCTAAATCAGCCCCAGCATTTT.

This clonotype was picked up many times. The chain recombines TRBV5-1 with TRBJ2-7, with D possibly matching TRBD1 (6 bases). Germline V gene data show CDR1 as SGHRS and CDR2 as YFSETQ. Trimming pared 1 base from V and 2 bases from J, leaving 13 bases between. The CDR3 is 15 amino acids. The CDR3 coding sequence is TGCGCCAGCAGCTTGACGAGGGGGAACACCTACGAGCAGTACTTC. This encodes CASSLTRGNTYEQYF.

This clonotype has only a few counts. The V gene is TRBV20-1, the J gene TRBJ1-1; D gene ambiguous. V lost 2 bases to trimming and J lost 5 bases, with 6 bases between them. Germline CDR1 reads DFQATT; CDR2 reads SNEGSKA (reference sequence). CDR3 length: 11 amino acids. Here the CDR3 DNA reads TGCAGTGCTAGACAAAGTACTGAAGCTTTCTTT. As protein: CSARQSTEAFF.

This clonotype was seen a few times. This rearrangement joins TRBV10-3 to TRBJ1-1, with a tentative D call TRBD1 (5 bases). The CDR3 contains 13 residues. Germline V gene sequence: CDR1 ENHRY, CDR2 SYGVKD. Deletions cut 4 bases from V and 1 base from J, with 7 bases between. The CDR3 spells CAISAGTNTEAFF. CDR3 bases: TGTGCCATCAGTGCCGGGACGAACACTGAAGCTTTCTTT.

The chain uses TRBV29-1 and TRBJ2-5, with D perhaps given as TRBD1 or TRBD2 (5 bases each). Germline loops: CDR1 SQVTM, CDR2 ANQGSEA. Trimming left V 4 bases short and J 5 bases short, with 20 bases between. CDR3 size: 15 residues. The CDR3 coding sequence is TGCAGCGTTGTGGGGGTCGCTAGCTCGGTGGAGACCCAGTACTTC. The encoded protein is CSVVGVASSVETQYF.

V is TRBV7-9 and J is TRBJ2-1; 7 positions agree with TRBD1. The germline V gene encodes CDR1 SEHNR and CDR2 FQNEAQ (reference sequence). The V gene end was trimmed by 4 bases and the J gene end by 9 bases; junction bases not matched to a gene: 18. CDR3 length: 17 residues. CDR3 DNA sequence: TGTGCCAGCAGCTCGCTTATGGTACAGGGGACCTCAGGTGAGCAGTTCTTC. This gives the protein CASSSLMVQGTSGEQFF.

The rearrangement uses TRBV3-1 and TRBJ1-5; D ambiguous. This CDR3 is 15 amino acids long. Trimming pared 1 base from V and 4 bases from J, leaving 11 bases between. Germline lookup yields CDR1 LGHDT and CDR2 YNNKEL (reference sequence). Written as DNA, the CDR3 is TGTGCCAGCAGCCAAGGGCGAAATAGGAATCAGCCCCAGCATTTT. Amino acid sequence: CASSQGRNRNQPQHF.

The V call is TRBV4-2, the J call TRBJ2-7; D gene uncertain. CDR3 length: 14 residues. V was cut by 0 bases and J by 1 base, with 7 bases left in between. Germline CDR1 reads LGHNA; CDR2 reads YNFKEQ. CDR3 sequence (DNA): TGTGCCAGCAGCCAAGAGGGCACATCCTACGAGCAGTACTTC. It is translated as CASSQEGTSYEQYF.

The J gene is TRBJ2-5, the V gene TRBV10-3; D may match TRBD1 or TRBD2 (6 bases each). V was shortened by 0 bases and J by 1 base, with 15 bases between the two germline ends. Germline assignment: CDR1 ENHRY and CDR2 SYGVKD. The CDR3 covers 17 residues. CDR3 region: CAISESGGGDVQETQYF. For the CDR3, the DNA is TGTGCCATCAGTGAGTCCGGAGGGGGAGATGTCCAAGAGACCCAGTACTTC.

The chain uses TRBV7-3 and TRBJ2-3; no firm D call. This CDR3 is 11 amino acids long. Germline assignment: CDR1 SGHTA and CDR2 FQGTGA. V dropped 8 bases and J dropped 12 bases, with 15 bases sitting between them. The CDR3 bases are TGTGCCAGCGGGATGGGTACGGACCAGTATTTT. Amino acids: CASGMGTDQYF.

This clonotype was seen only a few times. The chain employs TRBV5-6 and TRBJ2-1, with D possibly being TRBD1 (6 bases). The V end lost 3 bases, the J end lost 15 bases, and 16 bases lay between the germline ends. Germline CDR1 is SGHDT and CDR2 is YYEEEE. The CDR3 is made up of 12 amino acids. Here the CDR3 reads CASSSTGLGGFF. The DNA for the CDR3 is TGTGCCAGCAGCTCGACAGGCCTTGGGGGGTTCTTC.

The chain combines TRBV4-2 with TRBJ2-7; perhaps TRBD2 as D (6 bases). Trimming removed 3 bases at V and 5 bases at J, with 20 bases between. This CDR3 contains 16 residues. Germline-derived CDR1 and CDR2 are LGHNA and YNFKEQ. The CDR3 sequence is CASSQRAGTSGDEQYF. The CDR3 DNA sequence: TGTGCCAGCAGCCAGAGAGCCGGGACCTCGGGGGACGAGCAGTACTTC.

This chain joins TRBV15 and TRBJ2-3; D not resolved. This CDR3 spans 16 amino acids. In germline, CDR1 is LNHNV, CDR2 YYDKDF (reference sequence). Deletions cut 2 bases from V and 0 bases from J, with 12 bases between. The chain's CDR3 is CATSRTDGASTDTQYF. The CDR3 region has the DNA TGTGCCACCAGCAGAACGGACGGAGCTAGCACAGATACGCAGTATTTT.

The chain couples TRBV30 to TRBJ2-1; D is possibly TRBD1 (6 bases). The CDR3 contains 13 residues. Germline V CDR1 and CDR2: GTSNPN, SVGIG (reference sequence). The V end was cut by 0 bases, the J end by 7 bases, with 10 bases between. The CDR3 nucleotides are TGTGCCTGGAGTGTACTCCAGGGGAATGAGCAGTTCTTC. Residues: CAWSVLQGNEQFF.

This clonotype was recorded many times. The gene calls are TRBV5-1 and TRBJ1-4; TRBD1 aligns across 8 bases. The V gene end was trimmed by 5 bases and the J gene end by 3 bases; junction bases not matched to a gene: 3. Looked up from germline, CDR1 is SGHRS and CDR2 is YFSETQ. CDR3 length: 14 amino acids. The DNA of the CDR3 is TGCGCCAGCAGACCGACAGGGGCTAATGAAAAACTGTTTTTT. Translation gives CASRPTGANEKLFF.